These T cell receptor beta chains were read from a single sample in a study of shared clonotypes between healthy human individuals. Only in-frame clones appear in the TCRdb table, and some are missing; sequencing was by immunoSEQ multiplex PCR. The profile covers almost 700,000 clones, with approximately 90% appearing a single time and 24% taken by the ten largest. The material sequenced was naive CD8+ T cells sorted from blood. These receptors were collected from a man aged 30-40 years in good health. CDR3s include the opening cysteine and the closing phenylalanine or tryptophan. The D gene is left open where the match is weak. Clone size, where shown, is once, few, many, or a class for clones that have expanded.

J,V,D,size,CDR3,DNA
TRBJ2-3,TRBV4-1,.,.,CASSQIGISTDTQYF,TGCGCCAGCAGCCAAATAGGGATTAGCACAGATACGCAGTATTTT
TRBJ2-2,TRBV11-3,.,.,CASSLDLADGNTGELFF,TGTGCCAGCAGCTTAGATCTCGCGGACGGGAACACCGGGGAGCTGTTTTTT
TRBJ2-7,TRBV13,TRBD2,.,CASSPRTSGRGNEQYF,TGTGCCAGCAGCCCAAGGACTAGCGGGAGGGGCAACGAGCAGTACTTC
TRBJ2-5,TRBV27,.,.,CASRGAVWAGRNQETQYF,TGTGCCAGCAGGGGCGCGGTTTGGGCGGGACGAAACCAAGAGACCCAGTACTTC
TRBJ2-5,TRBV7-2,.,once,CASSPHWTDQETQYF,TGTGCCAGCAGCCCACACTGGACAGACCAAGAGACCCAGTACTTC
TRBJ2-1,TRBV5-1,TRBD2,.,CASSQIAGPSTYNEQFF,TGCGCCAGCAGCCAGATAGCGGGACCTTCCACCTACAATGAGCAGTTCTTC
TRBJ1-1,TRBV4-1,.,once,CASSQEAVRTEAFF,TGCGCCAGCAGCCAAGAGGCAGTAAGGACTGAAGCTTTCTTT
TRBJ2-2,TRBV4-2,.,.,CASSLVAPNTGELFF,TGTGCCAGCAGTCTGGTAGCACCGAACACCGGGGAGCTGTTTTTT
TRBJ2-3,TRBV6-1,TRBD2,.,CASRELARTSTDTQYF,TGTGCCAGCAGGGAACTAGCGAGGACTAGCACAGATACGCAGTATTTT
TRBJ2-7,TRBV7-9,.,.,CASSLEDLAYEQYF,TGTGCCAGCAGCTTAGAGGACCTAGCCTACGAGCAGTACTTC
TRBJ1-1,TRBV30,.,.,CAWNAGGNTEAFF,TGTGCCTGGAATGCGGGGGGGAACACTGAAGCTTTCTTT
TRBJ2-1,TRBV5-4,.,.,CASSFVGDAYNEQFF,TGTGCCAGCAGCTTTGTAGGGGATGCCTACAATGAGCAGTTCTTC
TRBJ2-5,TRBV7-7,.,.,CASSAQGSGETQYF,TGTGCTAGCAGCGCCCAGGGGAGCGGGGAGACCCAGTACTTC
TRBJ1-3,TRBV28,TRBD1,.,CASSSLRDSWYTIYF,TGTGCCAGCAGTTCCCTTAGGGACAGTTGGTACACCATATATTTT
TRBJ2-7,TRBV7-9,.,.,CASTSQDEGAYEQYF,TGTGCCAGCACGTCCCAGGATGAGGGGGCCTACGAGCAGTACTTC
TRBJ2-7,TRBV6-5,.,.,CASSYSGTHLYEQYF,TGTGCCAGCAGTTACTCCGGGACACATCTCTACGAGCAGTACTTC
TRBJ2-6,TRBV9,.,.,CASSVGRDGANVLTF,TGTGCCAGCAGCGTAGGAAGGGACGGGGCCAACGTCCTGACTTTC
TRBJ2-1,TRBV6-5,.,.,CASSYSYPPGEQFF,TGTGCCAGCAGTTACTCGTACCCCCCGGGTGAGCAGTTCTTC
TRBJ2-7,TRBV30,.,once,CAWTTGPGYEQYF,TGTGCCTGGACCACTGGCCCCGGCTACGAGCAGTACTTC
TRBJ2-3,TRBV13,TRBD1,.,CASSLRGQGAADTQYF,TGTGCCAGCAGCTTACGGGGACAGGGGGCTGCAGATACGCAGTATTTT
TRBJ2-2,TRBV19,TRBD1,.,CASSPLDREKGGELFF,TGTGCCAGTAGTCCGCTTGACAGGGAGAAAGGGGGGGAGCTGTTTTTT
TRBJ2-3,TRBV7-9,TRBD2,.,CASSYKAGGPIDTQYF,TGTGCCAGCAGCTACAAGGCGGGAGGGCCGATAGATACGCAGTATTTT
TRBJ1-5,TRBV6-4,.,.,CASSDAGVSNQPQHF,TGTGCCAGCAGTGACGCGGGGGTGAGCAATCAGCCCCAGCATTTT
TRBJ2-1,TRBV19,.,.,CASSIGGEQFF,TGTGCCAGTAGTATTGGGGGAGAGCAGTTCTTC
TRBJ2-1,TRBV6-6,.,few,CASSSGTRKFF,TGTGCCAGCAGCTCCGGGACCAGGAAGTTCTTC
TRBJ2-7,TRBV12-5,.,.,CASAPPNVRHEQYF,TGTGCTAGTGCCCCCCCCAATGTTCGGCACGAGCAGTACTTC
TRBJ2-7,TRBV27,TRBD2,.,CASSSIAGNPYEQYF,TGTGCCAGCAGTTCAATAGCGGGAAATCCCTACGAGCAGTACTTC
TRBJ2-5,TRBV19,.,.,CASSMNQETQYF,TGTGCCAGTAGTATGAATCAAGAGACCCAGTACTTC
TRBJ2-2,TRBV7-6,TRBD2,once,CASSLGGGRADGELFF,TGTGCCAGCAGCTTAGGGGGCGGGAGGGCCGACGGGGAGCTGTTTTTT
TRBJ1-1,TRBV7-9,.,.,CAGLGRVNTEAFF,TGTGCCGGACTGGGCCGAGTGAACACTGAAGCTTTCTTT
TRBJ2-2,TRBV27,TRBD1,.,CASSPTLTGGTGELFF,TGTGCCAGCAGTCCGACCCTGACAGGGGGCACCGGGGAGCTGTTTTTT
TRBJ2-7,TRBV7-8,TRBD2,.,CASSPGLAALEQYF,TGTGCCAGCAGCCCGGGACTAGCTGCCTTAGAGCAGTACTTC
TRBJ2-2,TRBV27,.,.,CASSFGPAGAGELFF,TGTGCCAGCAGTTTTGGACCAGCCGGCGCCGGGGAGCTGTTTTTT
TRBJ2-2,TRBV6-5,TRBD2,.,CASSFPGTSTGELFF,TGTGCCAGCAGTTTTCCCGGGACTAGCACCGGGGAGCTGTTTTTT
TRBJ2-6,TRBV19,.,.,CASSIPWAGANVLTF,TGTGCCAGTAGTATACCGTGGGCTGGGGCCAACGTCCTGACTTTC
TRBJ2-7,TRBV7-9,.,.,CASSSSGYEQYF,TGTGCCAGCAGCTCCTCAGGGTACGAGCAGTACTTC
TRBJ2-5,TRBV18,.,.,CASSPKQGIQETQYF,TGTGCCAGCTCACCTAAGCAGGGGATTCAAGAGACCCAGTACTTC
TRBJ2-7,TRBV2,.,once,CASSEFGRDYEQYF,TGTGCCAGCAGTGAATTTGGCAGGGACTACGAGCAGTACTTC
TRBJ2-3,TRBV27,TRBD1,.,CASSFVRGHGDTQYF,TGTGCCAGCAGTTTTGTCAGGGGGCATGGAGATACGCAGTATTTT
TRBJ2-3,TRBV7-7,TRBD1,.,CASSQRTGNPTDTQYF,TGTGCTAGCAGCCAAAGGACAGGGAATCCCACAGATACGCAGTATTTT
TRBJ2-7,TRBV2,TRBD2,.,CASREGLVNEQYF,TGTGCCAGCAGGGAGGGACTAGTGAACGAGCAGTACTTC
TRBJ2-5,TRBV7-6,.,.,CASSTTMGETQYF,TGTGCCAGCAGCACAACTATGGGAGAGACCCAGTACTTC
TRBJ2-1,TRBV2,.,once,CASRGVGRSGEQFF,TGTGCCAGCAGGGGGGTGGGCAGGTCTGGTGAGCAGTTCTTC
TRBJ2-7,TRBV7-9,.,.,CASSTTGHTPAEQYF,TGTGCCAGCAGCACAACGGGCCACACCCCCGCCGAGCAGTACTTC
TRBJ2-5,TRBV10-3,TRBD2,.,CAISGLAGEGETQYF,TGTGCCATCAGTGGACTAGCGGGAGAGGGGGAGACCCAGTACTTC
TRBJ1-3,TRBV28,.,.,CASSTPQGLEGTIYF,TGTGCCAGCAGTACCCCACAGGGCTTGGAAGGCACCATATATTTT
TRBJ2-1,TRBV5-4,.,.,CASSWEPGANNEQFF,TGTGCCAGCAGCTGGGAGCCTGGGGCCAACAATGAGCAGTTCTTC
TRBJ1-1,TRBV5-5,TRBD1,.,CASSLAQGWGREAFF,TGTGCCAGCAGCTTGGCACAGGGGTGGGGGCGTGAAGCTTTCTTT